This TCR beta chain was retrieved from a study of shared clonotypes between healthy human individuals. The germline CDR1 and CDR2 sequences are LNHNV and YYDKDF (reference sequence). The V segment lost 0 bases and the J segment 4 bases; nucleotides outside the gene matches: 3. This CDR3 has 17 amino acids. Using immunoSEQ multiplex PCR, the repertoire was profiled, and TCRdb retains in-frame clones only, with some absent. This table has around 1.1 million clones, around three quarters appearing once. The specimen sequenced was memory CD4+ T cells from PBMCs. Subset defined: CD45RA-negative fraction. This TCR derives from a young man in good health. Some clones in this sample may be carry-over from other donors' samples. This rearrangement joins TRBV15 to TRBJ2-5, with 15 nucleotides matching TRBD2. The CDR3 nucleotides read TGTGCCACCAGCAGAGATCTGGGACTAGCGGGAGGAGAGACCCAGTACTTC. This gives the protein CATSRDLGLAGGETQYF.